This TCR beta chain originates from a study of shared clonotypes between healthy human individuals (dated by TCRdb to the early 2020s). Looking at the study overall: The cohort comprised two women and a few men aged 18 to 49 years. For each donor, CD4 naive and CD4 memory were each given three plates, CD8 naive was given two plates, and CD8 memory was given one plate. Blood TCR repertoires of five healthy adults were deeply sequenced to estimate repertoire size and the extent of clonotype sharing between individuals. To increase sequencing depth and limit assay-specific biases, different laboratories used diverse techniques to prepare libraries and sequence TCR repertoires. Between about 0.85 and 8.9 billion PBMCs per donor were obtained by leukapheresis. The full study reports these points: Larger estimated clonotype richness was generally found for naive subsets than for memory subsets. About 4.5% of naive CD4, 3.5% of naive CD8, around 2.3% of memory CD4, and about 0.4% of memory CD8 clonotypes were shared across several donors. Sampling was restricted to blood, and TCR repertoires in tissue are likely to differ from TCR repertoires in blood. Pairwise subsampling led to the expectation that sequencing depth would affect the degree of clonotype sharing among donors. Because the study included only a small number of donors, the genetic and exposure-history diversity represented was limited. Compared with non-shared clonotypes, clonotypes shared by all four sorted-subset donors had higher generation probabilities. Incomplete sequencing was indicated by rarefaction of sorted-subset datasets, despite the large sequencing depth.

For the CD8 naive samples, CD45RO-negative cells were positively selected for CCR7, yielding a CD45RA+CCR7+ population from which TemRA cells were excluded. Donors were healthy HIV-negative adults with no recently reported acute infections or vaccinations. Every donor was a Caucasian adult residing in Nashville, Tennessee, USA. Blood was obtained by leukapheresis, after which PBMCs were separated by Ficoll-Histopaque density gradient centrifugation and cryopreserved in liquid nitrogen vapor phase. Analytical flow cytometry was used to check the purity and quantity of every magnetically sorted T cell population. From each sorted fraction, genomic DNA was isolated and quantified by UV absorbance on a Nanodrop 2000c. Concerning this clone itself: Its target antigen remains unknown. Base-call qualities are not available, and no considerably larger clone is one nucleotide away.

Using the deep immunoSEQ assay, multiplex PCR amplified TCR CDR3 regions from genomic DNA. Extracted genomic DNA from each cell subset was spread evenly across all wells of several immunoSEQ 96-well plates, with each plate serving as a replicate. For sorted subsets, around 200 ng genomic DNA, equal to tens of thousands of T cell genomes, was loaded into each replicate PCR. The purified libraries were quantified using a Qubit 3.0 fluorometer, sized with a Bioanalyzer 2100, and then quantified again using the KAPA Library Quantification kit. Every immunoSEQ 96-well plate was sequenced on a dedicated single-read 150-cycle Illumina NextSeq 550 flow cell. The authors processed their data as follows. Because the immunoSEQ output included only junctional sequences and no quality scores, the filtering could not be the same as the filtering used for full-length reads. Sequences were annotated with PyIR, a Python wrapper for IgBLAST v1.9, and V/J genes and CDR3 were assigned using IMGT germline references. Any read was removed if the V/J assignment was weak (E-value above 1e-6), the CDR3 was missing, or the read contained stop codons, out-of-frame junctions, or ambiguous translated residues. V3J clonotypes were defined by identical inferred V gene, J gene, and CDR3 amino acid sequence. To compute the percentage overlap between repertoires, the number of shared unique clonotypes was divided by the size of the smaller repertoire. Three approaches were used to assess repertoire richness: RTK rarefaction, the Chao1 estimator, and Recon v2.1 estimates of unobserved clonotypes. For all TCRbeta clonotypes obtained by the gDNA method from a few donors, generation probabilities were computed with OLGA. What TCRdb holds here is the immuneACCESS table cut down to in-frame rearrangements. Part of the clones is not present; checked against another copy, under half of the missing clones reflect an unresolved V gene, and the others are unexplained. That table supplies the V and J calls and clone size; D and trimming were determined from the DNA. This sample holds around 1.9 million clones; roughly 91% were observed only once. The leading ten clones occupy approximately 1.7% of the sample.

V gives up 6 bases and J gives up 3 bases, and the segment between their germline ends measures 9 bases. Including the terminal cysteine and phenylalanine, the CDR3 comprises 11 residues. Only the CDR3 region is kept as DNA, spanning 33 bases read in frame from base 1. CDR1 DFQATT and CDR2 SNEGSKA were looked up in the germline V gene (reference sequence). This sequence was found in a man aged 18-30 years in good health. Some clones in this sample may be carry-over from other donors' samples. Sequencing was performed on naive CD8+ T cells from PBMCs. The cell subset or site label here, explained by the study, means: CD45RA+CCR7+. Rearrangement joined TRBV20-1 to TRBJ2-7; TRBD1 is a possible D gene, resting on 6 matching bases. The bases read TGCAGTGCCCCGACAGGCTACGAGCAGTACTTC. Its protein product is CSAPTGYEQYF.